Below are 10 T cell receptor beta chains sequenced from a single sample in a study of T cell repertoires in cytomegalovirus infection. What these receptors recognize is not known. TCRdb re-called the reads through MiXCR, storing one row per CDR3 protein. In the table there are 230,000 or so distinct CDR3 sequences, roughly two fifths of which are singletons. Sample: CD8+ T cells from cultured PBMCs, taken from culture after CMV antigen stimulation. These receptor sequences come from a human donor in good health (CMV status not recorded). Some clones in this sample may be carry-over from other donors' samples.

This clonotype was counted many times. The chain combines TRBV7-2 with TRBJ2-5; D remains unclear. With 5 bases removed from V and 4 bases from J, the gap between germline ends came to 14 bases. The V gene's germline CDR1 is SGHTA and CDR2 FQGNSA. This CDR3 contains 14 residues. The DNA of the CDR3 is TGTGCCAGCAGCCAGGACCCCCGTCCAGAGACCCAGTACTTC. It encodes CASSQDPRPETQYF.

This clonotype was counted a few times. V gene TRBV7-9 combines with J gene TRBJ2-1, with D perhaps assigned TRBD1 or TRBD2 (5 bases each). Germline values: CDR1 SEHNR, CDR2 FQNEAQ (reference sequence). Trimming stripped 1 base from V and 9 bases from J, with 13 bases between. The CDR3 runs to 14 residues. This CDR3 reads CASSLVWGEGEQFF. CDR3 nucleotide sequence: TGTGCCAGCAGCTTAGTGTGGGGCGAGGGTGAGCAGTTCTTC. Looking up the rest from reference TRBV7-9 and TRBJ2-1 gives the full variable domain: DTGVSQNPRHKITKRGQNVTFRCDPISEHNRLYWYRQTLGQGPEFLTYFQNEAQLEKSRLLSDRFSAERPKGSFSTLEIQRTEQGDSAMYLCASSLVWGEGEQFFGPGTRLTVL.

CDR3 residues: CASSIRDPGELFF. CDR3 sequence (DNA): TGTGCCAGCAGCATAAGGGATCCCGGGGAGCTGTTTTTT. The gene calls are TRBV7-6 and TRBJ2-2, with D hard to call. The V and J ends lost 5 bases and 6 bases respectively, with 10 bases between them. CDR3 length equals 13 residues. Germline-derived CDR1 and CDR2 are SGHVS and FNYEAQ.

This clonotype was counted ten times or more. The chain couples TRBV20-1 to TRBJ2-1; 14 bases line up with TRBD2. Looked up from germline, CDR1 is DFQATT and CDR2 is SNEGSKA (reference sequence). The V and J ends lost 3 bases and 14 bases, in that order; junction bases with no gene match: 9. This CDR3 comprises 14 residues. CDR3 sequence reads: CSASPTSGGAREFF. The CDR3 region has the DNA TGCAGTGCTAGCCCGACTAGCGGGGGGGCTCGCGAGTTCTTC.

This clonotype came up a few times. The chain links TRBV7-6 to TRBJ2-1, with D perhaps TRBD2 (5 bases). The V gene lost 4 bases and the J gene lost 8 bases, with 12 bases spanning the gap. Germline assignment: CDR1 SGHVS and CDR2 FNYEAQ. This CDR3 spans 13 amino acids. This CDR3 is CASSSGSSDEQFF. Written as DNA, the CDR3 is TGTGCCAGCAGCTCGGGGTCTAGTGATGAGCAGTTCTTC.

V usage is TRBV7-3 and J usage is TRBJ1-2; perhaps TRBD1 as D (5 bases). CDR3 length: 13 residues. Trimming took off 0 bases at V and 6 bases at J, with 8 bases between the two ends. Germline V lookup: CDR1 SGHTA, CDR2 FQGTGA. The CDR3 region is CASSLTGADGYTF. The CDR3 DNA reads as TGTGCCAGCAGCTTAACAGGGGCGGATGGCTACACCTTC.

V is TRBV12-5 and J is TRBJ1-1, with D possibly matching TRBD1 (5 bases). CDR1 and CDR2 from the germline V gene are LGHNT and FRNRAP. CDR3 length equals 18 residues. The V and J ends lost 0 bases and 0 bases respectively, with 17 bases between them. CDR3 bases: TGTGCTAGTGGTTTGGTGGGGGGGGGACCAGCTGTGAACACTGAAGCTTTCTTT. Encoded protein: CASGLVGGGPAVNTEAFF.

The CDR3 bases are TGTGCCAGCAGGGATACAGGGGGCCCGAGAAGCTCCTACGAGCAGTACTTC. The encoded protein is CASRDTGGPRSSYEQYF. The chain has TRBV12-3 or TRBV12-4 and TRBJ2-7; 9 positions agree with TRBD1. The V and J ends lost 6 bases and 0 bases, in that order; junction bases with no gene match: 12. The CDR3 totals 17 residues.

This clonotype came up many times. The chain employs TRBV20-1 and TRBJ1-3; TRBD1 matches 7 bases. The germline V gene has CDR1 DFQATT and CDR2 SNEGSKA (reference sequence). The V segment lost 3 bases and the J segment 0 bases; nucleotides outside the gene matches: 2. The CDR3 consists of 14 residues. As DNA, the CDR3 is TGCAGTGCTAGGGACAGGTACTCTGGAAACACCATATATTTT. It is translated as CSARDRYSGNTIYF.

This clonotype was found many times. V is TRBV7-8 and J is TRBJ2-7; D gene ambiguous. This CDR3 spans 14 amino acids. Per the germline V gene, CDR1 is SGHVS and CDR2 is FQNEAQ. V lost 3 bases and J 0 bases, leaving 9 bases between the germline ends. CDR3 DNA sequence: TGTGCCAGCAGCTTGGGTGTACCCTCCTACGAGCAGTACTTC. Translating gives CASSLGVPSYEQYF.